This T cell receptor beta chain derives from a study of Ad26.COV2.S vaccination and SARS-CoV-2 variants. Study-wide context: Vaccine-arm donor from the placebo-controlled COV1001 Ad26.COV2.S trial. Donor got 5x10^10 or 1x10^11 viral particles of Ad26.COV2.S.

As to treatment: some 20 received Ad26.COV2.S at low or high dose, single or two shots; 5 received placebo; per-sample allocation not given. Day 63 following the first vaccine or placebo injection was when the samples were taken. The sample came from a Boston adult aged 18-55 years. TCRdb's copy holds only in-frame clones and misses some; the assay was immunoSEQ multiplex PCR. This sample has some 320,000 clones, with about 86% found just once. Germline V gene sequence: CDR1 KGHSY, CDR2 FQNENV. The CDR3 covers 14 residues. The germline V and J ends were trimmed by 0 bases and 7 bases, with 12 bases remaining between them.

The V call is TRBV16, the J call TRBJ2-5, with TRBD2 as a possible D gene (6 bases). The receptor was derived from a person between 18 and 65 years old who received the Ad26.COV2.S COVID-19 vaccine or a placebo. Sequenced material: peripheral blood, taken in a trial of Ad26.COV2.S vaccine versus placebo. CDR3 sequence (DNA): TGTGCCAGCAGCCAATCTGGCCTGCGGGGGACCCAGTACTTC. Its translation: CASSQSGLRGTQYF.